These 14 T cell receptor beta chains came from one sample sequenced in a study of vaccination effects on CD4 cells after COVID-19. The antigens these receptors bind are not known. In the ViraFEST assay, antigen-specific CD4+ clonotypes were identified by expansion after peptide-pool stimulation. CD4+ T cells were isolated after 10 days of culture. The study found no prior SARS-CoV-2 infection in the vaccine recipients, who tested negative for nucleocapsid antibodies. Clones were sequenced by immunoSEQ multiplex PCR, and TCRdb holds only the in-frame ones, with some missing. Among 67,000 or so clones, 65% to 85% were seen once, and the ten largest hold roughly 4%. The sequenced sample was CD4+ T cells from PBMCs cultured with HCoV-OC43 spike peptides, obtained before COVID-19 vaccination. The subset denotes: HCoV-OC43 spike overlapping peptide pool stimulation. All receptors derive from a human donor who received a COVID-19 vaccine.

The chain carries TRBV5-1 and TRBJ1-4, with 8 bases fitting TRBD1. V dropped 2 bases and J dropped 11; count of bases not matched to a gene: 14. Per the germline V gene, CDR1 is SGHRS and CDR2 is YFSETQ. This CDR3 has 16 amino acids. The CDR3 reads CASSLFQGASWGKLFF. CDR3 nucleotides: TGCGCCAGCAGCTTATTCCAGGGGGCGTCTTGGGGGAAACTGTTTTTT.

This clone has a handful of counts. The gene calls are TRBV19 and TRBJ2-2; 13 bases agree with TRBD2. Germline V gene data show CDR1 as LNHDA and CDR2 as SQIVND (reference sequence). The trim removed 1 base at V and 6 bases at J, leaving 2 bases unmatched. The CDR3 loop spans 16 amino acids. The CDR3 protein is CASSIGTSGGSGELFF. DNA of the CDR3: TGTGCCAGTAGTATAGGGACTAGCGGGGGTTCCGGGGAGCTGTTTTTT.

The chain is built from TRBV6-5 and TRBJ1-1; maybe TRBD1 (6 bases). The V gene lost 7 bases and the J gene lost 0 bases, with 15 bases spanning the gap. The germline V gene encodes CDR1 MNHEY and CDR2 SVGAGI. The CDR3 loop spans 15 amino acids. The CDR3 sequence is CASTLGGPLNTEAFF. As DNA, the CDR3 is TGTGCCAGCACCCTAGGGGGACCCCTGAACACTGAAGCTTTCTTT.

This clone was counted a few times. This CDR3 reads CASSRQGGGYTF. In DNA, the CDR3 is TGTGCCAGCAGTCGACAGGGTGGTGGCTACACCTTC. V gene TRBV12-3 or TRBV12-4 combines with J gene TRBJ1-2, with 7 bases identical to TRBD1. V shed 5 bases and J 7 bases; nucleotides not matched to a gene: 4. The CDR3 loop spans 12 amino acids.

This clone has only a few counts. The V and J genes are TRBV6-2 or TRBV6-3 and TRBJ2-2, with D perhaps TRBD1 (6 bases). Germline-derived CDR1 and CDR2 are MNHEY and SVGEGT. The length of the CDR3 is 15 residues. V shed 2 bases and J shed 5 bases, with 12 bases lying between them. CDR3 nucleotide sequence: TGTGCCAGCAGTTACGGGGGCAGGTTGACCGGGGAGCTGTTTTTT. Translation gives CASSYGGRLTGELFF.

This clone was recorded a few times. V is TRBV3-1 (or the pseudogene TRBV3-2) and J is TRBJ1-6, with D maybe TRBD1 (5 bases). Germline CDR1 is LGHDT and CDR2 is YNNKEL (reference sequence). Trimming took 4 bases from V and 5 from J, leaving 12 bases between them. The CDR3 is 15 amino acids. This CDR3 is CASSRIRDDNSPLHF. Here the CDR3 DNA reads TGTGCCAGCAGCCGAATCCGGGACGATAATTCACCCCTCCACTTT.

The chain is built from TRBV4-1 and TRBJ2-1; weak D call: TRBD2 (6 bases). V shed 3 bases and J shed 9 bases, with 21 bases lying between them. CDR1 and CDR2 from the germline V gene are MGHRA and YSYEKL. This CDR3 contains 16 residues. The CDR3 coding sequence is TGCGCCAGCAGCCAGTATCGACTAGTTCGATTCAGTGAGCAGTTCTTC. Its translation is CASSQYRLVRFSEQFF.

This clone was counted between two and nine times. This chain uses TRBV18 with TRBJ2-2; 10 bases fit TRBD1. Germline loops: CDR1 KGHSH, CDR2 LQKENI. Trimming took 2 bases from V and 2 from J; bases not matched to a gene: 2. The CDR3 covers 16 residues. CDR3 amino acids: CASSPRTGGNTGELFF. CDR3 DNA sequence: TGTGCCAGCTCACCAAGGACAGGGGGAAACACCGGGGAGCTGTTTTTT.

A few counts support this clone. The rearrangement uses TRBV7-9 and TRBJ1-6; no firm D call. The CDR3 runs to 14 residues. V was trimmed by 1 base and J by 6 bases, leaving 7 bases between them. From germline, CDR1 is SEHNR and CDR2 FQNEAQ (reference sequence). The CDR3 region is CASSLELINSPLHF. The CDR3 DNA follows: TGTGCCAGCAGCTTAGAACTGATTAATTCACCCCTCCACTTT.

The J gene is TRBJ2-3, the V gene TRBV19, with TRBD2 identical over 8 bases. This CDR3 is 14 amino acids long. V lost 4 bases and J lost 1; bases outside the gene matches: 1. Per germline, CDR1 LNHDA and CDR2 SQIVND (reference sequence). DNA for the CDR3: TGTGCCAGTAGTAATAGCGGGGGCACAGATACGCAGTATTTT. Its protein product is CASSNSGGTDTQYF.

The rearrangement joins TRBV18 to TRBJ1-6; D might be TRBD1 (5 bases). V was clipped by 1 base and J by 6 bases, with 10 bases between them. The V gene's germline CDR1 is KGHSH and CDR2 LQKENI. This CDR3 has 15 residues. The CDR3 coding sequence is TGTGCCAGCTCACCACAGGGGCAGATTAATTCACCCCTCCACTTT. Amino acids: CASSPQGQINSPLHF.

The V call is TRBV18, the J call TRBJ1-2; D gene unclear. Trimming stripped 5 bases from V and 6 bases from J, with 16 bases between. CDR1 is KGHSH, CDR2 LQKENI, per germline. The CDR3 runs 14 residues. CDR3 in amino acids: CASSTWADKDGYTF. The DNA for the CDR3 is TGTGCCAGCTCAACGTGGGCCGATAAGGATGGCTACACCTTC.

V is TRBV30 and J is TRBJ1-2; perhaps TRBD1 as D (6 bases). This CDR3 contains 13 residues. The V and J ends lost 5 bases and 2 bases respectively, with 12 bases between them. Per germline, CDR1 GTSNPN and CDR2 SVGIG (reference sequence). CDR3 sequence reads: CAWAPTGNYGYTF. CDR3 nucleotide sequence: TGTGCCTGGGCCCCAACAGGGAACTATGGCTACACCTTC.

The chain carries TRBV7-3 and TRBJ2-1; 9 bases are a match to TRBD2. Germline V gene lookup returns CDR1 SGHTA and CDR2 FQGTGA. V was clipped by 5 bases and J by 8 bases; unmatched bases: 10. The CDR3 runs 15 residues. Here the CDR3 reads CASSPSSSGVYEQFF. For the CDR3, the DNA is TGTGCCAGCAGCCCCTCATCTAGCGGGGTCTATGAGCAGTTCTTC.